This TCR beta chain emerged from a study of CD8+ T cells in alopecia areata. In the case of this clone: Its antigen is as yet unknown.

V lost 2 bases and J 5 bases, leaving 19 bases between the germline ends. CDR1 GTSNPN and CDR2 SVGIG come from the germline V gene (reference sequence). This CDR3 has 15 amino acids. Study observations and caveats: Normal scalp showed lower clonality than lesional scalp, especially alopecia totalis/universalis. Possibly because of HLA-related factors, TCR sharing was less clear across patients than in mice.

The sample's treatment: oral pan-JAK inhibitor, 5-10 mg twice daily. Punch biopsies of lesional scalp, plus peripheral blood, were taken from alopecia areata patients. Once RNA had been extracted, it was reverse transcribed into cDNA to act as the sequencing template. Some clones are missing from TCRdb's copy, which holds only in-frame ones; the method was immunoSEQ multiplex PCR. The data hold more than 150,000 clones, with around 60% observed a single time. The chain couples TRBV30 to TRBJ2-7; a weak D match, TRBD1 (6 bases). This TCR was sampled from a human donor with alopecia areata. The sample consisted of CD4+ T cells sorted from blood, taken at week 4, from a patient treated with tofacitinib. CDR3 in DNA: TGTGCCTGGAGTCCCGGTCAGACAGGTTCCCACGAGCAGTACTTC. Translated: CAWSPGQTGSHEQYF.